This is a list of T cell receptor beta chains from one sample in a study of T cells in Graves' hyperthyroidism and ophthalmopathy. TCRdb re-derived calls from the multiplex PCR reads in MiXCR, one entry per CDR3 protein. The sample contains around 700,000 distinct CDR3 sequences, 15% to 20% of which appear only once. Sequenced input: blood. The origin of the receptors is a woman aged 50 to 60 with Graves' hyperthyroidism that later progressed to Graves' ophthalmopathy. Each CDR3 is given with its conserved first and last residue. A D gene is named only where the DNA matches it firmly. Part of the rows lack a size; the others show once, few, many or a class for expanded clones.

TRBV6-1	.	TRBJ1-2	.	CASSDRGRVNYGYTF	TGTGCCAGCAGTGATCGGGGAAGAGTAAACTATGGCTACACCTTC
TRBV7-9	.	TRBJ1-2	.	CASRYPLDPVYGYTF	TGTGCCAGCAGATACCCCCTAGACCCCGTCTATGGCTACACCTTC
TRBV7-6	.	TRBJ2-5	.	CASSPTRRETQYF	TGTGCCAGCAGCCCCACTAGGCGGGAGACCCAGTACTTC
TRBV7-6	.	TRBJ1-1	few	CASSWGMGQTEAFF	TGTGCCAGCAGCTGGGGGATGGGGCAAACTGAAGCTTTCTTT
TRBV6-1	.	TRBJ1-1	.	CASLVGQGSVSFF	.
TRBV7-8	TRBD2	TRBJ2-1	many	CASSTAGGSRNEQFF	TGTGCCAGCAGCACAGCGGGGGGGTCTCGGAATGAGCAGTTCTTC
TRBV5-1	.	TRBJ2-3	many	CASSLTGGRTDTQYF	TGCGCCAGCAGCTTGACGGGGGGCCGCACAGATACGCAGTATTTT
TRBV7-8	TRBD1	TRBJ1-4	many	CASSLVQGQLEKLFF	TGTGCCAGCAGCTTAGTCCAGGGACAGCTTGAAAAACTGTTTTTT
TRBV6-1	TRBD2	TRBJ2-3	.	CASSVYRGGRTDTQYF	TGTGCCAGCAGTGTATATCGGGGGGGCCGTACAGATACGCAGTATTTT
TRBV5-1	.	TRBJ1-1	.	CASSYTGPEAFF	TGCGCCAGCAGCTATACAGGGCCTGAAGCTTTCTTT
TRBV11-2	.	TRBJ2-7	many	CASSLIGSYEQYF	TGTGCCAGCAGCCTGATAGGCTCCTACGAGCAGTACTTC
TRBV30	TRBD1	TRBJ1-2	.	CAWSEGDRAADGYTF	TGTGCCTGGAGTGAGGGTGACAGGGCCGCTGATGGCTACACCTTC
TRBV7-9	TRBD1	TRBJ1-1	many	CASSLDGGQGLNTEAFF	TGTGCCAGCAGCTTAGACGGGGGACAGGGTTTGAACACTGAAGCTTTCTTT